This TCR beta chain comes out of a study of vaccination effects on CD4 cells after COVID-19. Viral peptide pools were used in the ViraFEST assay to expand antigen-specific CD4+ T cells, and sequencing came afterward. Isolating CD4+ T cells followed more than eight days of culture. Negative nucleocapsid antibody tests before and after vaccination confirmed no previous SARS-CoV-2 infection. This table comes from immunoSEQ multiplex PCR, and its TCRdb copy is limited to in-frame clones, with some not included. The profile covers about 63,000 clones, with 75% appearing a single time and about 4% taken by the ten largest. Points on this clone: Its antigen remains unknown.

The CDR3 is made up of 16 amino acids. Germline assignment: CDR1 SEHNR and CDR2 FQNEAQ (reference sequence). The V gene lost 3 bases and the J gene lost 6 bases, with 18 bases spanning the gap. The V and J genes are TRBV7-9 and TRBJ2-1, with a weak D call TRBD1 (5 bases). This TCR was recovered from a human donor who received a COVID-19 vaccine. Material: CD4+ T cells from PBMCs cultured with HCoV-OC43 spike peptides, obtained before COVID-19 vaccination. The subset denotes: HCoV-OC43 spike overlapping peptide pool stimulation. CDR3 residues: CASSFYRQHLSNEQFF. The CDR3 coding sequence is TGTGCCAGCAGCTTTTATAGACAGCACCTATCCAATGAGCAGTTCTTC.